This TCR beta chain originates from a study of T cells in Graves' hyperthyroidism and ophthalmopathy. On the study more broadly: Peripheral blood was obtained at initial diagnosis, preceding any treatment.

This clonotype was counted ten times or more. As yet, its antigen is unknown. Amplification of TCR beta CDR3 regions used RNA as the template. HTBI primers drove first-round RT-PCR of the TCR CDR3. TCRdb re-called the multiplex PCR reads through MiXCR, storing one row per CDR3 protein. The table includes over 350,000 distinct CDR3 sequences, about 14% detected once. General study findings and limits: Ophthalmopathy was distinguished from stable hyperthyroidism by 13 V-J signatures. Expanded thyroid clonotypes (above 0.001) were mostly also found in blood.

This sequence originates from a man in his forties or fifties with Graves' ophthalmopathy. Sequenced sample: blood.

The CDR3: CASSLDTGKFF. The CDR3 DNA reads TGTGCCAGCAGCTTAGACACGGGAAAGTTCTTC. The chain has TRBV7-9 and TRBJ2-1; weak D call: TRBD2 (5 bases). V was clipped by 1 base and J by 14 bases, with 9 bases between them. Germline-derived CDR1 and CDR2 are SEHNR and FQNEAQ (reference sequence). The CDR3 is 11 residues long.